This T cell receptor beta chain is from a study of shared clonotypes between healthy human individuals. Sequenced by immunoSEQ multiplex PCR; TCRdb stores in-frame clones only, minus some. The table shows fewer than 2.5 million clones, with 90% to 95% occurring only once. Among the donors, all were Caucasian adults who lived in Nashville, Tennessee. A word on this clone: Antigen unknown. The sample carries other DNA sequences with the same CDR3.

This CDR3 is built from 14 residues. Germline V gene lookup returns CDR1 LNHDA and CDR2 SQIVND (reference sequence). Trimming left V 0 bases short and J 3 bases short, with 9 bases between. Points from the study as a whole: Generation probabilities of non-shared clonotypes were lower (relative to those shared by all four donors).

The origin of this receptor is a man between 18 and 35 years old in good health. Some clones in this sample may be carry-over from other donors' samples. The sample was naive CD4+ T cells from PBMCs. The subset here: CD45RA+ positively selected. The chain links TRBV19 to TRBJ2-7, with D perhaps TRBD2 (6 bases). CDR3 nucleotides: TGTGCCAGTAGTATAGATGGGGGGAACTACGAGCAGTACTTC. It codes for CASSIDGGNYEQYF.